Sequencing of this T cell receptor (beta chain) was carried out in a study of cytomegalovirus exposure and HLA in healthy donors. Study context: Later analysis reported that the 120 or so validation repertoires shared the platform of the approximately 690 first-cohort repertoires.

V was pared by 3 bases and J by 3 bases, with 7 bases of the junction left unmatched. Germline lookup yields CDR1 SGDLS and CDR2 YYNGEE. This CDR3 comprises 16 residues. Clones were read by immunoSEQ multiplex PCR, and TCRdb kept only the in-frame ones, dropping some. The sample includes about 150,000 clones, around 89% of them seen just once. The rearrangement joins TRBV9 to TRBJ2-3; TRBD1 aligns across 10 bases. This receptor was obtained from a man aged 18-30 years in good health and CMV-seronegative. Sequenced sample: PBMCs. This CDR3 reads CASSAAGTGVTDTQYF. The CDR3 DNA reads TGTGCCAGCAGCGCGGCCGGGACAGGGGTTACAGATACGCAGTATTTT.